These 15 T cell receptor beta chains were all obtained from the same sample, sequenced in a study of OX40 agonist ivuxolimab in advanced cancers. This table comes from immunoSEQ multiplex PCR, and its TCRdb copy is limited to in-frame clones, with some not included. Among tens of thousands of clones listed, approximately 86% were seen once. The sample was CD4+ or CD8+ T cells sorted from blood, taken in a trial of the OX40 agonist ivuxolimab. Source of these receptors: an adult with an advanced solid tumor such as melanoma, head and neck, liver or kidney cancer.

In DNA form, the CDR3 reads TGTGCCTGGAACCGCGGGAGTACAGATACGCAGTATTTT. Translating gives CAWNRGSTDTQYF. This chain links TRBV30 with TRBJ2-3; 7 bases align to TRBD2. There are 13 residues in the CDR3. CDR1 and CDR2 from the germline V gene are GTSNPN and SVGIG (reference sequence). Unmatched junction bases numbered 4, after V lost 4 bases and J lost 3 bases.

The genes are TRBV19 and TRBJ2-6; D unclear. The CDR3 runs to 13 residues. V was cut by 7 bases and J by 1 base, with 5 bases left in between. Germline V gene sequence: CDR1 LNHDA, CDR2 SQIVND (reference sequence). Written as DNA, the CDR3 is TGTGCCAGTAAGCTTTCTGGGGCCAACGTCCTGACTTTC. Protein: CASKLSGANVLTF.

Note on this clone: This CDR3 is also generated by other DNA sequences in the sample. The gene calls are TRBV5-4 and TRBJ2-1; 8 positions match TRBD2. The V and J ends lost 4 bases and 6 bases, in that order; junction bases with no gene match: 18. The CDR3 contains 18 residues. Germline V gives CDR1 SGHNT, CDR2 YYREEE (reference sequence). Written as DNA, the CDR3 is TGTGCCAGCAGCGCCCGAGGGTCCCAGCGGGGGTTAACCAATGAGCAGTTCTTC. This sequence encodes CASSARGSQRGLTNEQFF.

The chain combines TRBV6-1 with TRBJ2-6; D is unresolved. The V end was cut by 6 bases, the J end by 0 bases, with 6 bases between. Germline-derived CDR1 and CDR2 are MNHNS and SASEGT. CDR3 length equals 14 residues. CDR3 bases: TGTGCCAGCAGAAGCAGCTCTGGGGCCAACGTCCTGACTTTC. Translation gives CASRSSSGANVLTF.

The chain combines TRBV6-1 with TRBJ1-4; D may be TRBD1 (5 bases). Germline lookup yields CDR1 MNHNS and CDR2 SASEGT. The CDR3 has 15 amino acids. Trimming pared 7 bases from V and 5 bases from J, leaving 17 bases between. CDR3 coding DNA: TGTGCCAGCACGAATCGGGACGGGCTGAATGAAAAACTGTTTTTT. This sequence encodes CASTNRDGLNEKLFF.

This clone was counted only a few times. This chain uses TRBV5-6 with TRBJ2-7; D is undetermined. The CDR3 extends over 11 amino acids. V lost 4 bases and J 4 bases, leaving 6 bases between the germline ends. Germline CDR1 is SGHDT and CDR2 is YYEEEE. The CDR3 spells CASSTPYEQYF. In nucleotides, the CDR3 is TGTGCCAGCAGCACACCATACGAGCAGTACTTC.

The table lists this clone with a count of one. CDR3 loop: CASSPLTRFGETQYF. CDR3 sequence (DNA): TGTGCCAGCAGCCCCCTGACTAGATTCGGAGAGACCCAGTACTTC. V is TRBV11-2 and J is TRBJ2-5; D is perhaps TRBD2 (6 bases). V lost 5 bases to trimming and J lost 4 bases, with 17 bases between them. Germline CDR1 reads SGHAT; CDR2 reads FQNNGV. This CDR3 has 15 residues.

The chain is built from TRBV28 and TRBJ2-5, with D perhaps given as TRBD1 or TRBD2 (6 bases each). The CDR3 has 12 residues. V was trimmed by 2 bases and J by 9 bases, leaving 10 bases between them. Germline CDR1 MDHEN, CDR2 SYDVKM. The CDR3 DNA reads as TGTGCCAGCAGTTTAGTAAGGGGGGCCCAGTACTTC. Translation gives CASSLVRGAQYF.

This rearrangement joins TRBV23-1 to TRBJ2-7; perhaps TRBD1 as D (5 bases). TRBV23-1 is noted as an ORF with a role that remains uncertain. Trimming removed 2 bases from V and 4 bases from J, with 21 bases in between. CDR3 size: 17 residues. CDR3 sequence (DNA): TGCGCCAGCAGTCAAACTCAGGGTCTAGGGGCTTGGTACGAGCAGTACTTC. This sequence encodes CASSQTQGLGAWYEQYF.

The chain employs TRBV2 and TRBJ2-1; 11 bases are shared with TRBD2. The germline CDR1 and CDR2 sequences are SNHLY and FYNNEI. Trimming took 9 bases from V and 4 from J; bases not matched to a gene: 8. CDR3 length equals 15 residues. CDR3 protein: CARDPGLAVYNEQFF. The CDR3 nucleotides are TGTGCCAGGGACCCGGGACTAGCGGTTTACAATGAGCAGTTCTTC.

The CDR3 protein is CAISESPAGALEQFF. The CDR3 DNA follows: TGTGCCATCAGTGAGTCGCCAGCGGGAGCTCTTGAGCAGTTCTTC. The chain links TRBV10-3 to TRBJ2-1; 8 bases line up with TRBD2. The CDR3 consists of 15 residues. Trimming at V came to 0 bases and at J to 9 bases, leaving 7 bases not matched to a gene. Germline V gene sequence: CDR1 ENHRY, CDR2 SYGVKD.

The chain couples TRBV5-4 to TRBJ2-1, with unresolved D. CDR1 is SGHNT, CDR2 YYREEE, per germline (reference sequence). V dropped 4 bases and J dropped 6 bases, with 8 bases sitting between them. The CDR3 runs to 12 residues. This CDR3 is CASSLDVNEQFF. For the CDR3, the DNA is TGTGCCAGCAGCCTGGACGTCAATGAGCAGTTCTTC.

There are a few counts of this clone. This chain uses TRBV5-6 with TRBJ2-7, with 10 bases identical to TRBD1. V lost 3 bases and J lost 4; bases outside the gene matches: 10. CDR3 length: 16 residues. In germline, CDR1 is SGHDT, CDR2 YYEEEE. The CDR3 DNA is TGTGCCAGCAGCTCATTCACGGGGACAGGGGAATACGAGCAGTACTTC. Protein product: CASSSFTGTGEYEQYF.

The chain carries TRBV7-9 and TRBJ2-1; 10 bases line up with TRBD1. The junction had 8 bases not matched to a gene; V was cut back by 4 bases and J by 5 bases. This CDR3 comprises 16 residues. The germline V gene has CDR1 SEHNR and CDR2 FQNEAQ (reference sequence). CDR3 sequence: CASSSRQGAGDNEQFF. The CDR3 DNA sequence: TGTGCCAGCAGCTCTCGACAGGGGGCGGGCGACAATGAGCAGTTCTTC.

The chain carries TRBV5-1 and TRBJ2-7; TRBD1 matches 9 bases. J was trimmed by 8 bases and V by 4 bases; bases with no gene match: 19. Looked up from germline, CDR1 is SGHRS and CDR2 is YFSETQ. The CDR3 is 17 amino acids. CDR3 sequence (DNA): TGCGCCAGCAGCCAGGGACAGGGAGACTACGTGTCGGGCAAGCAGTACTTC. Protein: CASSQGQGDYVSGKQYF.